Described below is a single T cell receptor (beta chain) sequence and its context. The antigen is undetermined. The PCR used 60 Vbeta and 13 Jbeta primers. The protocol was immunoSEQ multiplex PCR, while the TCRdb copy is restricted to in-frame clones and leaves out a portion. The sample yields 84,000 or so clones, approximately 79% seen once. This record belongs to a study of cytomegalovirus exposure and HLA in healthy donors. Looking at the study overall: Unique TCRs numbering some 80 million, obtained from HLA-typed donors, made up an early data release. Study-wide results and caveats: Cytomegalovirus-associated status was assigned to 164 TCR beta chains.

Samples came from healthy bone marrow donors. Germline V gives CDR1 DFQATT, CDR2 SNEGSKA (reference sequence). V gave up 4 bases and J gave up 1 base, with 4 bases separating them. The CDR3 has 11 residues. Specimen: PBMCs. V and J are TRBV20-1 and TRBJ2-5; no definite D call. The sequence derives from a man aged 30-40 years in good health and CMV-seronegative. CDR3: CSATLQETQYF. For the CDR3, the DNA is TGCAGTGCTACCCTCCAAGAGACCCAGTACTTC.